The next 12 T cell receptor beta chains were all read from a single sample in a study of a mutant IDH1 vaccine in newly diagnosed glioma. Described time point: baseline, week 1 (first vaccination visit). Treatment: pre-vaccination baseline after standard-of-care therapy. Assay: immunoSEQ multiplex PCR; the TCRdb copy retains only in-frame clones and omits some. The sample consists of tens of thousands of clones, around 86% of them appearing once. The material sequenced was PBMCs, taken from a glioma patient treated with radiotherapy, temozolomide or both. These receptors originate from a man aged 30 to 45 with glioma.

The CDR3 sequence is CASSEWARASYEQYF. The CDR3 bases are TGTGCCAGCAGTGAATGGGCCAGGGCCTCCTACGAGCAGTACTTC. V gene TRBV6-1 combines with J gene TRBJ2-7, with D possibly matching TRBD1 (5 bases). This CDR3 has 15 residues. Germline V gene sequence: CDR1 MNHNS, CDR2 SASEGT. The V end was cut by 2 bases, the J end by 0 bases, with 11 bases between.

The chain's CDR3 is CASTPTRSGREQYF. DNA of the CDR3: TGTGCCAGTACCCCGACTCGAAGCGGACGGGAGCAGTACTTC. The V and J genes are TRBV19 and TRBJ2-7, with D possibly matching TRBD2 (5 bases). Trimming cost V 7 bases and J 7 bases, with 20 bases left between them. Germline values: CDR1 LNHDA, CDR2 SQIVND (reference sequence). This CDR3 comprises 14 residues.

This clone was recorded only once. The chain has TRBV30 and TRBJ1-1; D not certain. Trimming left V 0 bases short and J 6 bases short, with 11 bases between. The germline V gene encodes CDR1 GTSNPN and CDR2 SVGIG (reference sequence). The CDR3 loop spans 13 amino acids. Written as DNA, the CDR3 is TGTGCCTGGAGTGTACTGGGAATGGCTGAAGCTTTCTTT. Its protein product is CAWSVLGMAEAFF.

The rearrangement joins TRBV4-2 to TRBJ1-6; 7 bases fit TRBD1. V lost 0 bases and J lost 5; bases outside the gene matches: 7. This CDR3 is built from 17 residues. Germline V gene lookup returns CDR1 LGHNA and CDR2 YNFKEQ. The CDR3 loop reads CASSQDVQGNDNSPLHF. CDR3 nucleotide sequence: TGTGCCAGCAGCCAAGATGTACAGGGGAACGATAATTCACCCCTCCACTTT.

The chain uses TRBV5-6 and TRBJ1-6; 9 bases agree with TRBD1. V lost 4 bases and J lost 9; bases outside the gene matches: 11. The germline V gene encodes CDR1 SGHDT and CDR2 YYEEEE. This CDR3 is built from 16 residues. In DNA, the CDR3 is TGTGCCAGCAGCCCGGGTCCCGGGACAGGGTTTTCACCCCTCCACTTT. Protein sequence: CASSPGPGTGFSPLHF.

The V and J genes are TRBV11-2 and TRBJ2-1; TRBD1 matches 9 bases. CDR1 and CDR2 (germline): SGHAT, FQNNGV. This CDR3 has 14 amino acids. Unmatched junction bases numbered 1, after V lost 0 bases and J lost 7 bases. Written as DNA, the CDR3 is TGTGCCAGCAGCTTAGAACAGGGGGCAAATGAGCAGTTCTTC. This gives the protein CASSLEQGANEQFF.

Only one count was recorded for this clone. The V gene is TRBV4-1, the J gene TRBJ2-4, with a possible D match to TRBD1 (6 bases). CDR1 and CDR2 from the germline V gene are MGHRA and YSYEKL. V lost 5 bases and J lost 0, with 14 bases in between. This CDR3 contains 16 residues. The CDR3 protein is CASSWDKHVAKNIQYF. The CDR3 coding sequence is TGCGCCAGCAGCTGGGACAAACACGTAGCCAAAAACATTCAGTACTTC.

Only a few counts were recorded for this clone. V and J are TRBV14 and TRBJ1-1; TRBD1 aligns across 8 bases. The CDR3 loop spans 15 amino acids. CDR1 is SGHDN, CDR2 FVKESK, per germline. J gave up 2 bases and V 4 bases, and 6 bases lay outside the gene matches. The CDR3 nucleotides are TGTGCCAGCAGCCCGCAGGGGGCGGGTAACACTGAAGCTTTCTTT. The encoded protein is CASSPQGAGNTEAFF.

This clone was seen only once. The V call is TRBV14, the J call TRBJ2-1, with D possibly matching TRBD2 (6 bases). Germline V lookup: CDR1 SGHDN, CDR2 FVKESK. V shed 7 bases and J shed 6 bases, with 19 bases lying between them. The CDR3 runs to 15 residues. The CDR3 nucleotides are TGTGCCAGCACCCTCAGCAGACTGGGAGGCAATGAGCAGTTCTTC. Translated: CASTLSRLGGNEQFF. Filled out from reference TRBV14 and TRBJ2-1, the complete variable domain reads EAGVTQFPSHSVIEKGQTVTLRCDPISGHDNLYWYRRVMGKEIKFLLHFVKESKQDESGMPNNRFLAERTGGTYSTLKVQPAELEDSGVYFCASTLSRLGGNEQFFGPGTRLTVL.

This chain joins TRBV5-8 and TRBJ1-6; TRBD1 is a possible D gene (5 bases). The CDR3 loop spans 15 amino acids. Per germline, CDR1 SGHTS and CDR2 YDEGEE. The V gene lost 2 bases and the J gene lost 15 bases, with 21 bases spanning the gap. CDR3 DNA sequence: TGTGCCAGCAGCTTTGGCGGGAGAGAATTCAGGGACCTCCACTTT. It is translated as CASSFGGREFRDLHF.

V is TRBV5-1 and J is TRBJ1-2, with 7 bases lining up with TRBD1. There are 12 residues in the CDR3. CDR1 and CDR2 (germline): SGHRS, YFSETQ. With 3 bases clipped from V and 4 bases from J, the junction kept 0 bases outside the gene matches. CDR3 DNA: TGCGCCAGCAGCTCAGGGGGCTATGGCTACACCTTC. Translating gives CASSSGGYGYTF.

Only one count was recorded for this clone. The V call is TRBV19, the J call TRBJ1-5; D gene uncertain. Looked up from germline, CDR1 is LNHDA and CDR2 is SQIVND (reference sequence). Trimming took off 3 bases at V and 6 bases at J, with 9 bases between the two ends. The CDR3 is made up of 13 amino acids. The CDR3 nucleotides are TGTGCCAGTAGTATGAGGGTCACTCAGCCCCAGCATTTT. Translating gives CASSMRVTQPQHF.